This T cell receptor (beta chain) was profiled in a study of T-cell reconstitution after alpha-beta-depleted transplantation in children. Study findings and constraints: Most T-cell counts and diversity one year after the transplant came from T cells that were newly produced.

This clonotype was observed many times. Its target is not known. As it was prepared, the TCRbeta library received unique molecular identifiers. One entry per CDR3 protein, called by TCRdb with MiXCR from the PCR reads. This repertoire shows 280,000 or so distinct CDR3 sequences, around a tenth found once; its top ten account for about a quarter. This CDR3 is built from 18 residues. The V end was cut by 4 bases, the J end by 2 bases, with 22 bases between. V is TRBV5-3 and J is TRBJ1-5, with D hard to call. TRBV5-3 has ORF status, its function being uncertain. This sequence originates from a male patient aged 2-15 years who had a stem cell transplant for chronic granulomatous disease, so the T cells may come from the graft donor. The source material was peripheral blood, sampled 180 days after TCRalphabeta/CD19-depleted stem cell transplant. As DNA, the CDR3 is TGTGCCAGAAGCCCGGACGGCTCACCCCTCGAGGGCAATCAGCCCCAGCATTTT. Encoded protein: CARSPDGSPLEGNQPQHF.